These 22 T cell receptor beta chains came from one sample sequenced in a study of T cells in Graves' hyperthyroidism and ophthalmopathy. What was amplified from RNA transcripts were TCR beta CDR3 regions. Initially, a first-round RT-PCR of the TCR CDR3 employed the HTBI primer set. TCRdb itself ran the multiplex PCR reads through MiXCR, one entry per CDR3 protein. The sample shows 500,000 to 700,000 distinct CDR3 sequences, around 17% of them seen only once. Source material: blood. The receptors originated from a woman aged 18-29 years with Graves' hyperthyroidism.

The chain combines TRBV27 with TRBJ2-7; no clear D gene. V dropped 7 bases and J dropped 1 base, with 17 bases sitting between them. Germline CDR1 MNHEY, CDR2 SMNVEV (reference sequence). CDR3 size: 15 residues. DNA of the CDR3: TGTGCCAGCAAGGGTTTATCATCGGTTTCCTACGAGCAGTACTTC. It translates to CASKGLSSVSYEQYF.

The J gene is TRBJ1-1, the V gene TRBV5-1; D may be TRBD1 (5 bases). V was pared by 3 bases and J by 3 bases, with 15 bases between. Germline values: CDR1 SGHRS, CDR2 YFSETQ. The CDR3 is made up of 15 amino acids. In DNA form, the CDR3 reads TGCGCCAGCAGCTCTACCGGGACCTTCCACACTGAAGCTTTCTTT. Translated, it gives CASSSTGTFHTEAFF.

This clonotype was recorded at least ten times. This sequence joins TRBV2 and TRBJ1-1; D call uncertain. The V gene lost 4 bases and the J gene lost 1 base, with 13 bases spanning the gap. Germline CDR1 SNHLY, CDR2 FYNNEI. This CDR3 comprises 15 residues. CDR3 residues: CASSGTYLGNTEAFF. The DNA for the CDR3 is TGTGCCAGCAGTGGGACTTATCTGGGGAACACTGAAGCTTTCTTT.

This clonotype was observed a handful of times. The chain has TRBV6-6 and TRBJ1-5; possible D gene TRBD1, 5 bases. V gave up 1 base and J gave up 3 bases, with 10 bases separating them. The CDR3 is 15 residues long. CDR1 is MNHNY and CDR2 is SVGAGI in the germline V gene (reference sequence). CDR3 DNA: TGTGCCAGCAGTTACTACGGGGGAGCCAATCAGCCCCAGCATTTT. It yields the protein CASSYYGGANQPQHF.

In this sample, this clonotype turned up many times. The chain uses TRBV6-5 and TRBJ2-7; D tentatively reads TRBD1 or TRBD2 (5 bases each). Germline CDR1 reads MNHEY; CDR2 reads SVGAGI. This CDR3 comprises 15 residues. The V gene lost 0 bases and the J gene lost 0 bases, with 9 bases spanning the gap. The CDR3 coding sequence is TGTGCCAGCAGTTACTCGAGGGACGGCTCCTACGAGCAGTACTTC. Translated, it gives CASSYSRDGSYEQYF.

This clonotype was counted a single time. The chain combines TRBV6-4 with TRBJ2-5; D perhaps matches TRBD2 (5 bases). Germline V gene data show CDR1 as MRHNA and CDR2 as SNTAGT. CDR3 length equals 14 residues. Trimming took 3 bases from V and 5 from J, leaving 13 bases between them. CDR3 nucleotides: TGTGCCAGCAGTGAAGGCTGGAGGCCTGAGACCCAGTACTTC. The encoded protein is CASSEGWRPETQYF.

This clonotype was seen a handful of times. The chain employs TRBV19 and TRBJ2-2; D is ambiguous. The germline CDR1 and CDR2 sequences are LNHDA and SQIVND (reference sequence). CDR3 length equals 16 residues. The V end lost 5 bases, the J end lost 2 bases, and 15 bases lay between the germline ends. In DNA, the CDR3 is TGTGCCAGTAGTCCAAAGGGTCCTATTAACACCGGGGAGCTGTTTTTT. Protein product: CASSPKGPINTGELFF. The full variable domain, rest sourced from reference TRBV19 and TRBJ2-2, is DGGITQSPKYLFRKEGQNVTLSCEQNLNHDAMYWYRQDPGQGLRLIYYSQIVNDFQKGDIAEGYSVSREKKESFPLTVTSAQKNPTAFYLCASSPKGPINTGELFFGEGSRLTVL.

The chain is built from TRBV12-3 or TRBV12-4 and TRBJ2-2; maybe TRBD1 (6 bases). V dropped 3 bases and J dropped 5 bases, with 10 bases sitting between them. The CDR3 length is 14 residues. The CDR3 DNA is TGTGCCAGCAGTTTCGCAGGGGATACCGGGGAGCTGTTTTTT. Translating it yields CASSFAGDTGELFF.

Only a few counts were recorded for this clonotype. CDR3: CASRNQNTGELFF. DNA for the CDR3: TGTGCCAGCCGGAATCAGAACACCGGGGAGCTGTTTTTT. The rearrangement uses TRBV28 and TRBJ2-2; no clear D. Germline V gene data show CDR1 as MDHEN and CDR2 as SYDVKM. The CDR3 length is 13 residues. The V end lost 8 bases, the J end lost 1 base, and 8 bases lay between the germline ends.

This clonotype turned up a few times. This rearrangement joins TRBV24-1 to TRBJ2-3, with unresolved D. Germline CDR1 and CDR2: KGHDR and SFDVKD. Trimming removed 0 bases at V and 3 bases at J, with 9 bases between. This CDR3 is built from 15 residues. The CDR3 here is CATSDLRVRTDTQYF. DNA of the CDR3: TGTGCCACCAGTGATTTGCGGGTTCGGACAGATACGCAGTATTTT.

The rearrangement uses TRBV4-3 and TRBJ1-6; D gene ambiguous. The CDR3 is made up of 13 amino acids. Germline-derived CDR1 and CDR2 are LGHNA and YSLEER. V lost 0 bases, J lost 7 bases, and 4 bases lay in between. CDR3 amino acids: CASSQDPNSPLHF. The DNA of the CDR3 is TGCGCCAGCAGCCAAGATCCCAATTCACCCCTCCACTTT.

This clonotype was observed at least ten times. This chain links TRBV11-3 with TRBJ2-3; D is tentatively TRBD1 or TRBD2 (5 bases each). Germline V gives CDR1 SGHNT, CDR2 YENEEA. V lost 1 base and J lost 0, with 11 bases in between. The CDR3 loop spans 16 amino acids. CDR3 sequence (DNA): TGTGCCAGCAGCTTAGGAGCCAGGGAGAGCACAGATACGCAGTATTTT. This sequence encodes CASSLGARESTDTQYF.

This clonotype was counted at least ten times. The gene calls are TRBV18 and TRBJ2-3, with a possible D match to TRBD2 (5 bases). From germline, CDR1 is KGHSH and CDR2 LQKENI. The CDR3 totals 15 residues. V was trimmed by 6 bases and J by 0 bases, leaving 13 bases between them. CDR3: CASSPLTGSTDTQYF. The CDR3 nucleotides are TGTGCCAGCTCCCCTCTCACGGGGAGCACAGATACGCAGTATTTT. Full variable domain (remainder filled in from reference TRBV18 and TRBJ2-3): NAGVMQNPRHLVRRRGQEARLRCSPMKGHSHVYWYRQLPEEGLKFMVYLQKENIIDESGMPKERFSAEFPKEGPSILRIQQVVRGDSAAYFCASSPLTGSTDTQYFGPGTRLTVL.

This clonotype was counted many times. The CDR3 nucleotides read TGTGCCACCAGTGACCCTCTAGCGGGAGCCTACACAGATACGCAGTATTTT. It encodes CATSDPLAGAYTDTQYF. V and J are TRBV24-1 and TRBJ2-3; 10 nucleotides agree with TRBD2. The J segment lost 2 bases and the V segment lost 4 bases, leaving 8 bases of the junction unmatched. The CDR3 has 17 amino acids. Germline V gene data show CDR1 as KGHDR and CDR2 as SFDVKD.

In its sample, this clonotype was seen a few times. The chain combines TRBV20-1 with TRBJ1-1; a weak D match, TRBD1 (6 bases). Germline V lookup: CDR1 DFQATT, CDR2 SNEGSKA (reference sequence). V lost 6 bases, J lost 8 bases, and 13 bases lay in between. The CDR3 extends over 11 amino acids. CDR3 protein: CSARTDAEAFF. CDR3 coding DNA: TGCAGTGCCCGGACAGATGCCGAAGCTTTCTTT.

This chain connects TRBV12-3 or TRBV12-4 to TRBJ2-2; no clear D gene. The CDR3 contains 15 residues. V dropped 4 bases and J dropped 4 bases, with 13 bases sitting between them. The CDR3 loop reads CASSSWTGVTGELFF. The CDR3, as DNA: TGTGCCAGCAGTTCATGGACCGGAGTCACCGGGGAGCTGTTTTTT.

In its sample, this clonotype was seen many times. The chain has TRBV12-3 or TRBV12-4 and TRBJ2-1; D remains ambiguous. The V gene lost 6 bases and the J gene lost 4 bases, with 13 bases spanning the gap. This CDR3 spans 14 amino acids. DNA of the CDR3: TGTGCCAGCAGCCCCCTCATGGGGTACAATGAGCAGTTCTTC. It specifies CASSPLMGYNEQFF.

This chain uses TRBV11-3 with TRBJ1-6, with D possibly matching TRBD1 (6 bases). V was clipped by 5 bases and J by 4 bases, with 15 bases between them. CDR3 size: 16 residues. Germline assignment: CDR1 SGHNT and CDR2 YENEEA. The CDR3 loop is CASSPGVAVYNSPLHF. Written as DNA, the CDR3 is TGTGCCAGCAGCCCAGGGGTCGCCGTATATAATTCACCCCTCCACTTT.

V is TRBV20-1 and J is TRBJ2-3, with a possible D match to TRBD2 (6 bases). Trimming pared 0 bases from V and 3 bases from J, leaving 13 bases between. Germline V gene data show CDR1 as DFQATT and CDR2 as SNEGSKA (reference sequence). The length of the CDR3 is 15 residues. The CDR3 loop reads CSARDRGRGTDTQYF. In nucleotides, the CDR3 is TGCAGTGCTAGAGACCGAGGTCGGGGGACAGATACGCAGTATTTT.

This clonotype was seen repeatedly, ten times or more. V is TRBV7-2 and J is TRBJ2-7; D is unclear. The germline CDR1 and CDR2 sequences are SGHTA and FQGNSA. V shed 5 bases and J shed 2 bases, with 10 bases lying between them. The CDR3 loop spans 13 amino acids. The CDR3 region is CASSPWLTYEQYF. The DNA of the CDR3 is TGTGCCAGCAGCCCCTGGCTTACCTACGAGCAGTACTTC.

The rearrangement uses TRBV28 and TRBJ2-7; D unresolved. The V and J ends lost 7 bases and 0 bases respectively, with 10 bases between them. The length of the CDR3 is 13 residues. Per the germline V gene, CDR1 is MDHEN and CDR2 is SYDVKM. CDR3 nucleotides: TGTGCCAGCACTGGTGAGATCTCCTACGAGCAGTACTTC. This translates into CASTGEISYEQYF. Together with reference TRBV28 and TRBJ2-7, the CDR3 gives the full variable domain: DVKVTQSSRYLVKRTGEKVFLECVQDMDHENMFWYRQDPGLGLRLIYFSYDVKMKEKGDIPEGYSVSREKKERFSLILESASTNQTSMYLCASTGEISYEQYFGPGTRLTVT.

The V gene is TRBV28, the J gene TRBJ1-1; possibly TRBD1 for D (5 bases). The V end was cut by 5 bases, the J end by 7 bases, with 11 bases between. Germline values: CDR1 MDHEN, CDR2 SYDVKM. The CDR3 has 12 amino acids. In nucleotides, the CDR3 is TGTGCCAGCAGTGGGATGGGGGTTGAAGCTTTCTTT. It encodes CASSGMGVEAFF.